The next 15 T cell receptor beta chains were all read from a single sample in a study of shared clonotypes between healthy human individuals. Assay used: immunoSEQ multiplex PCR; TCRdb lists only in-frame clones, some missing. In the table there are some 680,000 clones, around 78% of which are singletons. The sequenced material came from memory CD4+ T cells sorted from blood. Subset given: CD45RA-negative fraction. The origin of the receptors is a woman aged 25 to 45 in good health.

The rearrangement links TRBV5-1 to TRBJ1-2; TRBD1 is a possible D gene (5 bases). Germline V gene data show CDR1 as SGHRS and CDR2 as YFSETQ. This CDR3 spans 16 amino acids. V was trimmed by 2 bases and J by 0 bases, leaving 14 bases between them. CDR3 loop: CASSFSPGLTNYGYTF. In DNA form, the CDR3 reads TGCGCCAGCAGCTTCTCTCCAGGGTTAACTAACTATGGCTACACCTTC.

The chain joins TRBV27 to TRBJ1-5; TRBD1 is a possible D gene (6 bases). The germline gives CDR1 MNHEY, CDR2 SMNVEV (reference sequence). This CDR3 contains 15 residues. V was cut by 6 bases and J by 3 bases, with 15 bases left in between. CDR3 sequence: CASSSTQGNNQPQHF. The CDR3 DNA sequence: TGTGCCAGCAGCTCGACGCAGGGGAACAATCAGCCCCAGCATTTT.

This chain uses TRBV28 with TRBJ2-1, with 11 bases matching TRBD2. Germline loops: CDR1 MDHEN, CDR2 SYDVKM. This CDR3 region has 15 residues. The junction had 4 bases not matched to a gene; V was cut back by 6 bases and J by 3 bases. CDR3: CASSLTSGVYNEQFF. The CDR3 DNA follows: TGTGCCAGCAGCCTGACTAGCGGGGTCTACAATGAGCAGTTCTTC.

V and J are TRBV2 and TRBJ2-2; D remains unclear. CDR1 SNHLY and CDR2 FYNNEI come from the germline V gene. The CDR3 covers 12 residues. V lost 7 bases, J lost 4 bases, and 7 bases lay in between. The CDR3 nucleotides read TGTGCCAGCACGAGAGTCACCGGGGAGCTGTTTTTT. Residues: CASTRVTGELFF.

CDR3: CASSGQQNTGELFF. CDR3 in DNA: TGTGCCAGCAGCGGACAACAGAACACCGGGGAGCTGTTTTTT. The V and J genes are TRBV11-1 and TRBJ2-2, with a tentative D call TRBD1 (5 bases). The V gene lost 5 bases and the J gene lost 1 base, with 8 bases spanning the gap. Germline V gene sequence: CDR1 SGHAT, CDR2 FQDESV (reference sequence). This CDR3 is 14 amino acids long.

The chain couples TRBV30 to TRBJ1-5, with TRBD1 identical over 7 bases. V shed 0 bases and J 4 bases; nucleotides not matched to a gene: 6. Germline V gene lookup returns CDR1 GTSNPN and CDR2 SVGIG (reference sequence). This CDR3 is built from 15 residues. CDR3: CAWSVQGLSNQPQHF. For the CDR3, the DNA is TGTGCCTGGAGTGTACAGGGGTTATCAAATCAGCCCCAGCATTTT.

The chain couples TRBV9 to TRBJ2-3; TRBD2 might be the D (6 bases). Trimming shortened V by 0 bases and J by 0 bases, and 11 bases separated the two germline ends. The CDR3 has 16 amino acids. Germline V gives CDR1 SGDLS, CDR2 YYNGEE. The CDR3 bases are TGTGCCAGCAGCGTAGCTGCGGGATCTAGCACAGATACGCAGTATTTT. Translated, it gives CASSVAAGSSTDTQYF.

In this sample, this clone turned up a few times. Other DNA variants within this sample encode the same CDR3. This chain uses TRBV5-1 with TRBJ2-2; no definite D call. The germline V gene encodes CDR1 SGHRS and CDR2 YFSETQ. The CDR3 runs to 14 residues. V was trimmed by 0 bases and J by 2 bases, leaving 5 bases between them. In DNA form, the CDR3 reads TGCGCCAGCAGCTTGGGGGGAAACACCGGGGAGCTGTTTTTT. It is translated as CASSLGGNTGELFF. The variable domain in full, completed from reference TRBV5-1 and TRBJ2-2, reads KAGVTQTPRYLIKTRGQQVTLSCSPISGHRSVSWYQQTPGQGLQFLFEYFSETQRNKGNFPGRFSGRQFSNSRSEMNVSTLELGDSALYLCASSLGGNTGELFFGEGSRLTVL.

J is TRBJ2-2 and V is TRBV28, with 7 bases aligning to TRBD2. Germline CDR1 and CDR2: MDHEN and SYDVKM. V shed 4 bases and J 5 bases; nucleotides not matched to a gene: 13. The CDR3 runs to 17 residues. CDR3 sequence: CASSSPGSGYPTGELFF. The DNA for the CDR3 is TGTGCCAGCAGTTCCCCGGGTAGCGGGTATCCGACCGGGGAGCTGTTTTTT.

This clone has at least ten counts. The J gene is TRBJ2-7, the V gene TRBV5-8; 9 bases match TRBD2. V was clipped by 1 base and J by 3 bases; unmatched bases: 5. The CDR3 is 15 residues long. In germline, CDR1 is SGHTS, CDR2 YDEGEE. The CDR3 loop reads CASSLSSGSLYEQYF. CDR3 in DNA: TGTGCCAGCAGCTTGAGTAGCGGGAGTCTCTACGAGCAGTACTTC.

The chain links TRBV6-5 to TRBJ2-1; 10 bases match TRBD2. With V trimmed by 1 base and J by 10 bases, 10 bases remained unmatched. Germline assignment: CDR1 MNHEY and CDR2 SVGAGI. The CDR3 loop spans 16 amino acids. The CDR3 spells CASSYWKPSGGREQFF. CDR3 DNA: TGTGCCAGCAGTTACTGGAAACCTAGCGGGGGACGAGAGCAGTTCTTC.

The chain links TRBV2 to TRBJ1-3; the match to TRBD1 covers 9 bases. The CDR3 runs to 13 residues. With 9 bases clipped from V and 2 bases from J, the junction kept 2 bases outside the gene matches. Germline V gives CDR1 SNHLY, CDR2 FYNNEI. As DNA, the CDR3 is TGTGCCAGGAGGGACAGGGCTGGAAACACCATATATTTT. Residues: CARRDRAGNTIYF.

The V call is TRBV5-6, the J call TRBJ2-3; D is uncertain. The CDR3 loop spans 15 amino acids. V was trimmed by 0 bases and J by 0 bases, leaving 8 bases between them. CDR1 is SGHDT and CDR2 is YYEEEE in the germline V gene. The CDR3 DNA reads as TGTGCCAGCAGCTTGGAGTGGGTCAGCACAGATACGCAGTATTTT. It yields the protein CASSLEWVSTDTQYF.

The genes are TRBV5-1 and TRBJ2-6; a weak D match, TRBD2 (6 bases). V was trimmed by 6 bases and J by 0 bases, leaving 16 bases between them. Germline values: CDR1 SGHRS, CDR2 YFSETQ. This CDR3 has 17 amino acids. This chain's CDR3 is CASTFGLATSGANVLTF. Here the CDR3 DNA reads TGCGCCAGCACCTTCGGGCTAGCGACCTCTGGGGCCAACGTCCTGACTTTC.

The chain recombines TRBV5-6 with TRBJ2-5, with 12 bases lining up with TRBD2. The CDR3 consists of 16 residues. Germline loops: CDR1 SGHDT, CDR2 YYEEEE. With 4 bases clipped from V and 2 bases from J, the junction kept 6 bases outside the gene matches. The CDR3 protein is CASSQWTSGAQETQYF. Written as DNA, the CDR3 is TGTGCCAGCAGCCAATGGACTAGCGGGGCACAAGAGACCCAGTACTTC. The full variable domain, with the rest looked up from reference TRBV5-6 and TRBJ2-5, is DAGVTQSPTHLIKTRGQQVTLRCSPKSGHDTVSWYQQALGQGPQFIFQYYEEEERQRGNFPDRFSGHQFPNYSSELNVNALLLGDSALYLCASSQWTSGAQETQYFGPGTRLLVL.